This is a list of T cell receptor beta chains from one sample in a study of T cells after yellow fever vaccination. Each CDR3 protein is one row after TCRdb ran MiXCR on the 5' RACE reads. The sample includes about 300,000 distinct CDR3 sequences, about 6.9% of them seen just once. This material consisted of PBMCs, taken roughly 47 days after the first yellow fever vaccination. Source of these receptors: a man between 18 and 35 years old who received the YFV17D yellow fever vaccine. The CDR3 runs from the conserved cysteine through the conserved F or W. Each record gives: D gene, clone size, V gene, J gene, CDR3 protein, CDR3 DNA. A D gene is named only where the DNA matches it firmly. The listing skips clone size in some rows; elsewhere it reads once, few, many or a size class.

d_call: TRBD2; clone_size: many; v_call: TRBV12-3/TRBV12-4; j_call: TRBJ2-1; cdr3_aa: CASRPLPSGANNEQFF; cdr3_nt: TGTGCCAGCAGACCCTTACCTAGCGGGGCAAACAATGAGCAGTTCTTC
d_call: NA; clone_size: NA; v_call: TRBV5-5; j_call: TRBJ2-7; cdr3_aa: CASSFERNEQYF; cdr3_nt: TGTGCCAGCAGCTTCGAGCGAAACGAGCAGTACTTC
d_call: NA; clone_size: few; v_call: TRBV7-3; j_call: TRBJ1-1; cdr3_aa: CASSSYTGTEAFF; cdr3_nt: TGTGCCAGCAGCTCTTACACTGGCACTGAAGCTTTCTTT
d_call: NA; clone_size: few; v_call: TRBV5-1; j_call: TRBJ2-5; cdr3_aa: CASSDQRGETQYF; cdr3_nt: TGCGCCAGCAGCGATCAGAGGGGAGAGACCCAGTACTTC
d_call: NA; clone_size: NA; v_call: TRBV7-2; j_call: TRBJ2-5; cdr3_aa: CASSKTGGPVETQYF; cdr3_nt: TGTGCCAGCAGCAAGACTGGGGGGCCTGTGGAGACCCAGTACTTC
d_call: TRBD1; clone_size: few; v_call: TRBV6-1; j_call: TRBJ2-2; cdr3_aa: CASGTGPDGELFF; cdr3_nt: TGTGCCAGTGGGACAGGTCCCGACGGGGAGCTGTTTTTT
d_call: NA; clone_size: NA; v_call: TRBV20-1; j_call: TRBJ2-2; cdr3_aa: CSARFGGELFF; cdr3_nt: TGCAGTGCTAGATTCGGGGGGGAGCTGTTTTTT
d_call: TRBD2; clone_size: many; v_call: TRBV6-1; j_call: TRBJ2-7; cdr3_aa: CASRIPGLGAAEQYF; cdr3_nt: TGTGCCAGCAGGATCCCGGGACTAGGGGCTGCCGAGCAGTACTTC
d_call: NA; clone_size: many; v_call: TRBV5-1; j_call: TRBJ2-5; cdr3_aa: CASRQEETQYF; cdr3_nt: TGCGCCAGCAGACAGGAAGAGACCCAGTACTTC
d_call: NA; clone_size: many; v_call: TRBV12-3/TRBV12-4; j_call: TRBJ2-5; cdr3_aa: CASGVGGQETQYF; cdr3_nt: TGTGCCAGCGGGGTGGGGGGTCAAGAGACCCAGTACTTC
d_call: TRBD1; clone_size: few; v_call: TRBV3-1; j_call: TRBJ2-5; cdr3_aa: CASSPLDRRQETQYF; cdr3_nt: TGTGCCAGCAGCCCGTTGGACAGGCGCCAAGAGACCCAGTACTTC